The 8 T cell receptor beta chains reported below all come from one sample, sequenced in a study of glioma-infiltrating T cells after dendritic cell vaccination. Sequencing was performed with immunoSEQ multiplex PCR; in TCRdb, only in-frame clones are kept and a portion is missing. The table includes about 65,000 clones, around nine tenths detected once. Time point indicated: after dendritic cell vaccination, including at tumor progression/relapse. Sequencing used blood, obtained after dendritic cell vaccination. Source of these receptors: a human donor with glioblastoma.

This chain links TRBV19 with TRBJ2-5; D is possibly TRBD1 (6 bases). The last part of the DNA fits TRBJ2-7 better; the J call may be wrong. CDR1 is LNHDA and CDR2 is SQIVND in the germline V gene (reference sequence). The CDR3 has 14 amino acids. As DNA, the CDR3 is TGTGCCAGTAGTATCCAACAGGGCCCCTACGAGCAGTACTTC. Amino acid sequence: CASSIQQGPYEQYF.

This chain links TRBV6-6 with TRBJ2-3, with D perhaps TRBD2 (5 bases). Trimming left V 0 bases short and J 3 bases short, with 10 bases between. The CDR3 loop spans 15 amino acids. Germline V gene lookup returns CDR1 MNHNY and CDR2 SVGAGI (reference sequence). The DNA of the CDR3 is TGTGCCAGCAGTTACTCCCCCCCGGGGACAGATACGCAGTATTTT. It encodes CASSYSPPGTDTQYF.

The rearrangement joins TRBV6-6 to TRBJ2-2; D not resolved. CDR1 is MNHNY, CDR2 SVGAGI, per germline (reference sequence). Trimming removed 7 bases from V and 4 bases from J, with 7 bases in between. This CDR3 region has 12 residues. The CDR3 loop reads CASNRFTGELFF. The CDR3 nucleotides are TGTGCCAGCAACCGGTTCACCGGGGAGCTGTTTTTT.

The rearrangement links TRBV5-5 to TRBJ1-1; no reliable D call. The germline V gene has CDR1 SGHKS and CDR2 YYEKEE (reference sequence). The ends were cut back, 0 bases at V and 6 bases at J, with 15 bases in the middle. The CDR3 consists of 15 residues. The CDR3 nucleotides are TGTGCCAGCAGCTTGGCGGGAGGGAGGGTCTCTGAAGCTTTCTTT. This codes for CASSLAGGRVSEAFF. Looking up the rest from reference TRBV5-5 and TRBJ1-1 gives the full variable domain: DAGVTQSPTHLIKTRGQQVTLRCSPISGHKSVSWYQQVLGQGPQFIFQYYEKEERGRGNFPDRFSARQFPNYSSELNVNALLLGDSALYLCASSLAGGRVSEAFFGQGTRLTVV.

The genes are TRBV6-5 and TRBJ1-5; D is unclear. The CDR3 contains 13 residues. CDR1 MNHEY and CDR2 SVGAGI come from the germline V gene. Trimming shortened V by 5 bases and J by 0 bases, and 5 bases separated the two germline ends. This chain's CDR3 is CASSPNSNQPQHF. The CDR3, as DNA: TGTGCCAGCAGTCCTAATAGCAATCAGCCCCAGCATTTT.

The CDR3: CAWSVLAGGAGEKLFF. The CDR3 DNA sequence: TGTGCCTGGAGTGTGCTAGCAGGGGGCGCGGGTGAAAAACTGTTTTTT. J is TRBJ1-4 and V is TRBV30; TRBD1 aligns across 8 bases. The length of the CDR3 is 16 residues. Germline CDR1 reads GTSNPN; CDR2 reads SVGIG (reference sequence). The V gene end was trimmed by 0 bases and the J gene end by 7 bases; junction bases not matched to a gene: 10.

V gene TRBV7-2 combines with J gene TRBJ2-1; weak D call: TRBD2 (5 bases). Germline V gene sequence: CDR1 SGHTA, CDR2 FQGNSA. The CDR3 has 15 amino acids. Trimming left V 4 bases short and J 0 bases short, with 10 bases between. In nucleotides, the CDR3 is TGTGCCAGCAGCTCGGACGGGAACTCCTACAATGAGCAGTTCTTC. Protein product: CASSSDGNSYNEQFF. Using reference TRBV7-2 and TRBJ2-1 for the parts outside the CDR3, the full variable domain is GAGVSQSPSNKVTEKGKDVELRCDPISGHTALYWYRQSLGQGLEFLIYFQGNSAPDKSGLPSDRFSAERTGGSVSTLTIQRTQQEDSAVYLCASSSDGNSYNEQFFGPGTRLTVL.

About this clone itself: The junction does not match germline at one end; this may be a read error. V usage is TRBV7-7 and J usage is TRBJ2-3; possible D gene TRBD1, 6 bases. The CDR3 contains 13 residues. The V gene's germline CDR1 is SSHAT and CDR2 FNYEAQ (reference sequence). The CDR3 loop is CASSSGHTDTQYF. DNA for the CDR3: TGTGCTAGCAGCTCGGGACACACAGATACGCAGTATTTT.